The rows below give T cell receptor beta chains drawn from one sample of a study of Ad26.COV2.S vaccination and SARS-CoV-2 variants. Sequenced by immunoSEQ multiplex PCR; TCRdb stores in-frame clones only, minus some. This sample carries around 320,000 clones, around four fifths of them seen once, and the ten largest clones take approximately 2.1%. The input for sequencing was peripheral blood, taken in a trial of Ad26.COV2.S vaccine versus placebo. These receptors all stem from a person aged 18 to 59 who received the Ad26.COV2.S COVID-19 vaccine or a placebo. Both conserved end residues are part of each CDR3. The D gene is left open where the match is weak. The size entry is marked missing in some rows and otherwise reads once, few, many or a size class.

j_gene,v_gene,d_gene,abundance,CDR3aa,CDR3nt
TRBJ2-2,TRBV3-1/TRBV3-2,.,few,CASSQDYPGVGWGKPKVLFF,TGTGCCAGCAGCCAAGATTATCCGGGGGTAGGATGGGGTAAGCCGAAGGTGCTGTTTTTT
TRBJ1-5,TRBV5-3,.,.,CARSLGGKSNQPQHF,TGTGCCAGAAGCTTGGGGGGGAAAAGCAATCAGCCCCAGCATTTT
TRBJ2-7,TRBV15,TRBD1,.,CATSRNDRGLRSYEQYF,TGTGCCACCAGCAGGAATGACAGGGGGCTTAGATCCTACGAGCAGTACTTC
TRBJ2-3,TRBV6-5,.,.,CASSYTVAPDTQYF,TGTGCCAGCAGTTACACGGTAGCACCAGATACGCAGTATTTT
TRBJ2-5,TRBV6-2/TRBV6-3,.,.,CASSYLGGAGDGTQYF,TGTGCCAGCAGTTACTTAGGAGGGGCCGGGGACGGGACCCAGTACTTC
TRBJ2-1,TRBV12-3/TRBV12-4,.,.,CASSFFWANEQFF,TGTGCCAGCAGTTTTTTCTGGGCTAATGAGCAGTTCTTC
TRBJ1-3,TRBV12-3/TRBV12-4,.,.,CASRIGGNTIYF,TGTGCCAGCAGGATTGGGGGAAACACCATATATTTT
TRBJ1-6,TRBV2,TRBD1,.,CASGTPTGGEYNSPLHF,TGTGCCAGCGGGACTCCGACAGGGGGCGAGTATAATTCACCCCTCCACTTT
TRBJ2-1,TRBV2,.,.,CASMAVLLHNEQFF,TGTGCCAGCATGGCGGTTCTCCTACACAATGAGCAGTTCTTC
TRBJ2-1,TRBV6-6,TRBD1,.,CASSYSTGGRNEQFF,TGTGCCAGCAGTTACTCAACAGGGGGAAGGAATGAGCAGTTCTTC
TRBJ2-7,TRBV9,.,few,CASSVSPSYEQYF,TGTGCCAGCAGCGTATCCCCCTCCTACGAGCAGTACTTC
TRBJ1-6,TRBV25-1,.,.,CASSESGTNSPLHF,TGTGCCAGCAGTGAATCGGGAACGAATTCACCCCTCCACTTT
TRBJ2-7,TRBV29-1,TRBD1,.,CSVSRQGGYEQYF,TGCAGCGTATCGAGACAGGGCGGCTACGAGCAGTACTTC
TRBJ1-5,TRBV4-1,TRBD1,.,CASSQPRTGNQPQHF,TGCGCCAGCAGCCAACCCCGGACAGGGAATCAGCCCCAGCATTTT
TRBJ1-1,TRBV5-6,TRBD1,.,CASSPDRGSFAEAFF,TGTGCCAGCAGCCCGGACAGGGGATCGTTCGCTGAAGCTTTCTTT
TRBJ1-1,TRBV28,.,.,CASTRTSLNTEAFF,TGTGCCAGCACCCGGACGTCCTTGAACACTGAAGCTTTCTTT
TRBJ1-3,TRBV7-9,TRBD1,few,CASSLQGGGNTIYF,TGTGCCAGCAGCTTGCAGGGGGGAGGAAACACCATATATTTT
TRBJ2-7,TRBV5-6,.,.,CAGSLGLILGIHYEQYF,TGTGCCGGCAGCTTGGGTCTAATATTGGGGATTCACTACGAGCAGTACTTC
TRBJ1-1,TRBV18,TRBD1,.,CASSPSTGGRRNTEAFF,TGTGCCAGCTCACCCTCGACAGGGGGCAGGCGGAACACTGAAGCTTTCTTT
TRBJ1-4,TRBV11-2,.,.,CASSLEPGAIATNEKLFF,TGTGCCAGCAGCTTAGAGCCAGGGGCCATTGCAACTAATGAAAAACTGTTTTTT
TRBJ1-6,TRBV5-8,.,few,CASSLDAGTGRSPLHF,TGTGCCAGCAGCTTGGATGCGGGCACCGGTCGTTCACCCCTCCACTTT
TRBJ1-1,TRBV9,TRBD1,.,CASSKGQGALEAFF,TGTGCCAGCAGCAAGGGACAGGGGGCCCTTGAAGCTTTCTTT
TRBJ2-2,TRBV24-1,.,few,CATSENDRTGELFF,TGTGCCACCAGTGAAAATGACCGGACCGGGGAGCTGTTTTTT